This passage covers 4 T cell receptor beta chains from one sample sequenced in a study of CD8 T cells in Susac syndrome. The RNA, roughly 0.5 to 1 ug, was put through reverse transcription using random hexamers. TCRdb passed the immunoSEQ multiplex PCR reads through MiXCR, listing each CDR3 protein once. In the table there are a few hundred thousand distinct CDR3 sequences, approximately 95% of which are singletons. Specimen: CD4+ T cells from PBMCs. The receptors stem from a human donor with multiple sclerosis.

V is TRBV15 and J is TRBJ2-7, with D hard to call. V lost 2 bases to trimming and J lost 0 bases, with 8 bases between them. This CDR3 is 14 amino acids long. Germline CDR1 is LNHNV and CDR2 is YYDKDF (reference sequence). CDR3 nucleotides: TGTGCCACCAGCAGACTACTAAGCTCCTACGAGCAGTACGTC. It yields the protein CATSRLLSSYEQYV.

This clonotype has a single count. This chain links TRBV9 with TRBJ2-7; 9 bases line up with TRBD1. Germline-derived CDR1 and CDR2 are SGDLS and YYNGEE. The CDR3 runs 15 residues. J gave up 6 bases and V 2 bases, and 9 bases lay outside the gene matches. The CDR3 bases are TGTGCCAGCAGCGTGACGGGGGGACAGGGCGGCGAGCAGTACTTC. Amino acids: CASSVTGGQGGEQYF.

V is TRBV18 and J is TRBJ2-7, with D uncertain. The CDR3 has 14 residues. V lost 4 bases to trimming and J lost 0 bases, with 10 bases between them. In germline, CDR1 is KGHSH, CDR2 LQKENI. CDR3 DNA sequence: TGTGCCAGCTCACAGCTAGGTAACTCCTACGAGCAGTACTTC. It is translated as CASSQLGNSYEQYF. The full variable domain, in which reference TRBV18 and TRBJ2-7 provide the parts outside the CDR3, is NAGVMQNPRHLVRRRGQEARLRCSPMKGHSHVYWYRQLPEEGLKFMVYLQKENIIDESGMPKERFSAEFPKEGPSILRIQQVVRGDSAAYFCASSQLGNSYEQYFGPGTRLTVT.

The CDR3 region is CASSAQGLNTEAFF. The CDR3 DNA follows: TGTGCCAGCAGCGCACAGGGCCTGAACACTGAAGCTTTCTTT. The genes are TRBV9 and TRBJ1-1; TRBD1 might be the D (6 bases). The germline gives CDR1 SGDLS, CDR2 YYNGEE. Trimming removed 3 bases from V and 0 bases from J, with 9 bases in between. The CDR3 is 14 amino acids.